This T cell receptor beta chain was retrieved from a study of type 1 regulatory T cells. V was trimmed by 3 bases and J by 3 bases, leaving 11 bases between them. This CDR3 is built from 14 residues. Germline loops: CDR1 SGHDT, CDR2 YYEEEE. A single record per CDR3 protein comes from TCRdb applying MiXCR to the reads. Of some 89,000 distinct CDR3 sequences in the sample, about 28% were seen once. The source material was CD4+ T cells, either the whole sample or a sorted fraction (not recorded which). The sequence was collected from a human donor in good health. V and J are TRBV5-6 and TRBJ2-3; unclear D gene. This CDR3 reads CASSSVELTDTQYF. In DNA form, the CDR3 reads TGTGCCAGCAGCTCGGTGGAATTGACAGATACGCAGTATTTT.